Sequencing of this TCR beta chain was carried out in a study of identical twins. TCRdb redid the calling of the 5' RACE reads with MiXCR, one entry per CDR3 protein. The table lists 510,000 or so distinct CDR3 sequences, nearly 15% of them singletons. This clonotype showed up just a few times. Germline CDR1 and CDR2: SQVTM and ANQGSEA. Trimming took off 7 bases at V and 5 bases at J, with 12 bases between the two ends. The CDR3 covers 12 residues. The data also belong to a second study, concerning yellow fever vaccine responses in identical twins.

Sequencing used CD4+ T cells sorted from blood. The rearrangement uses TRBV29-1 and TRBJ2-1; D call uncertain. This clonotype originated in a young woman in good health. CDR3 protein: CSAADRDNEQFF. CDR3 nucleotide sequence: TGCAGCGCGGCGGACCGAGACAATGAGCAGTTCTTC.